This TCR beta chain was found in a study of neurological immune-mediated disorders. This CDR3 comprises 15 residues. Germline CDR1 is SQVTM and CDR2 is ANQGSEA. The table lists this clonotype with many counts. The antigen is not known. TCRdb re-derived calls from the 5' RACE reads in MiXCR, one entry per CDR3 protein. The sample shows 90,000 to 150,000 distinct CDR3 sequences, roughly 3.2% of them seen only once. Study-wide findings and caveats: Multiple sclerosis was found to have the least TCR clonal expansion, below healthy controls, and HTLV-1-associated myelopathy the most.

The V call is TRBV29-1, the J call TRBJ2-1; 8 bases fit TRBD2. This receptor was taken from a woman aged 25 to 39 with multiple sclerosis. Sequencing was carried out using PBMCs. The chain's CDR3 is CSASGGRELFNEQFF. In DNA, the CDR3 is TGCAGTGCCTCGGGGGGGCGGGAGTTGTTCAATGAGCAGTTCTTC.